One T cell receptor beta chain is described in this entry. Its antigen is as yet unknown. Sequencing used immunoSEQ multiplex PCR; TCRdb keeps in-frame clones, though not all of them. The data contain around 100,000 clones, around nine tenths of them singletons. Documented time point: week 47, end of study. It was 300 ug of mutant IDH1 20-mer peptide that made up each vaccine dose, given with topical imiquimod. The CDR3 consists of 13 residues. Per germline, CDR1 WNHNN and CDR2 SYGVQD (reference sequence). Trimming removed 4 bases from V and 6 bases from J, with 11 bases in between. The data derive from a study of a mutant IDH1 vaccine in newly diagnosed glioma.

The chain links TRBV10-1 to TRBJ2-3; TRBD2 is a possible D gene (6 bases). The input for sequencing was PBMCs, taken from a glioma patient whose treatment included an IDH1 peptide vaccine. The sequence derives from a woman between 50 and 59 years old with glioma. The CDR3 coding sequence is TGCGCCAGCAGTGCTCAGCGGGCGGATACGCAGTATTTT. It encodes CASSAQRADTQYF.